This passage covers 28 T cell receptor beta chains from one sample sequenced in a study of monozygotic twins with inflammatory bowel disease. Reprocessing the 5' RACE reads, TCRdb reports a single entry for every CDR3 protein and omits DNA. In all, the sample yields fewer than 350,000 distinct CDR3 sequences. Sequencing was performed on blood. These receptors all come from a human donor with ulcerative colitis or Crohn's disease, or a healthy co-twin of an affected twin (not recorded which).

This chain connects TRBV20-1 to TRBJ2-1; TCRdb picks TRBD2, but there is no DNA to check that call. The CDR3 consists of 13 residues. Germline-derived CDR1 and CDR2 are DFQATT and SNEGSKA (reference sequence). CDR3 in amino acids: CSALTSVYNEQFF.

This chain joins TRBV14 and TRBJ1-3. Germline V gives CDR1 SGHDN, CDR2 FVKESK. There are 15 residues in the CDR3. This CDR3 reads CASSQIVGSGNTIYF. Drawing the rest from reference TRBV14 and TRBJ1-3, the complete variable domain is EAGVTQFPSHSVIEKGQTVTLRCDPISGHDNLYWYRRVMGKEIKFLLHFVKESKQDESGMPNNRFLAERTGGTYSTLKVQPAELEDSGVYFCASSQIVGSGNTIYFGEGSWLTVV.

The gene calls are TRBV3-1 and TRBJ1-6; TCRdb's D call, TRBD1, is unchecked because there is no DNA. Looked up from germline, CDR1 is LGHDT and CDR2 is YNNKEL (reference sequence). CDR3 size: 16 residues. CDR3 region: CASSPSDRGLISPLHF.

This chain connects TRBV5-5 to TRBJ1-2. The germline CDR1 and CDR2 sequences are SGHKS and YYEKEE (reference sequence). CDR3 length equals 12 residues. CDR3 region: CASSLEPYGYTF. Filled out from reference TRBV5-5 and TRBJ1-2, the complete variable domain reads DAGVTQSPTHLIKTRGQQVTLRCSPISGHKSVSWYQQVLGQGPQFIFQYYEKEERGRGNFPDRFSARQFPNYSSELNVNALLLGDSALYLCASSLEPYGYTFGSGTRLTVV.

The chain combines TRBV7-2 with TRBJ2-2. CDR1 and CDR2 (germline): SGHTA, FQGNSA. This CDR3 has 16 amino acids. CDR3 protein: CASSLFTVTNTGELFF. Full variable domain (missing parts from reference TRBV7-2 and TRBJ2-2): GAGVSQSPSNKVTEKGKDVELRCDPISGHTALYWYRQSLGQGLEFLIYFQGNSAPDKSGLPSDRFSAERTGGSVSTLTIQRTQQEDSAVYLCASSLFTVTNTGELFFGEGSRLTVL.

V gene TRBV2 combines with J gene TRBJ2-3; TCRdb lists TRBD2, though no DNA is available to test this call. The CDR3 has 15 residues. Germline V CDR1 and CDR2: SNHLY, FYNNEI. CDR3 sequence reads: CASSEAAGGVDTQYF.

This rearrangement joins TRBV5-1 to TRBJ1-2. CDR1 is SGHRS, CDR2 YFSETQ, per germline. CDR3 length equals 14 residues. The CDR3 spells CASSLDGGDYGYTF.

The chain employs TRBV12-3 or TRBV12-4 and TRBJ1-5. The CDR3 totals 12 residues. This CDR3 is CASSFGNQPQHF.

The V and J genes are TRBV3-1 and TRBJ1-2. The CDR3 loop spans 15 amino acids. Looked up from germline, CDR1 is LGHDT and CDR2 is YNNKEL (reference sequence). The CDR3 here is CASSQDARQNYGYTF.

J is TRBJ2-1 and V is TRBV11-3. CDR1 is SGHNT, CDR2 YENEEA, per germline. The CDR3 totals 13 residues. This CDR3 is CASSSTTLSEQFF.

The chain is built from TRBV20-1 and TRBJ1-5; TCRdb designates TRBD1, a call that cannot be tested without DNA. The CDR3 runs to 15 residues. Germline CDR1 DFQATT, CDR2 SNEGSKA (reference sequence). The CDR3 spells CSASLMGGYNQPQHF.

The chain links TRBV20-1 to TRBJ2-7. CDR1 DFQATT and CDR2 SNEGSKA come from the germline V gene (reference sequence). The CDR3 loop spans 14 amino acids. The CDR3 reads CSARERSLSYEQYF.

The chain couples TRBV20-1 to TRBJ2-2; TCRdb picks TRBD2, but there is no DNA to check that call. The CDR3 runs to 12 residues. CDR1 and CDR2 from the germline V gene are DFQATT and SNEGSKA (reference sequence). The CDR3 is CSASRTLGELFF.

This chain uses TRBV28 with TRBJ1-3; lacking DNA, the TRBD1 call made by TCRdb goes unchecked. The CDR3 loop spans 14 amino acids. The V gene's germline CDR1 is MDHEN and CDR2 SYDVKM. The CDR3 reads CASSSSGEGNTIYF.

This chain uses TRBV20-1 with TRBJ2-3; checking the TCRdb D call of TRBD1 is not possible without DNA. The CDR3 spans 15 residues. Germline CDR1 DFQATT, CDR2 SNEGSKA (reference sequence). CDR3 loop: CSEVVGTGRPDTQYF.

The chain has TRBV28 and TRBJ2-1; TCRdb selects TRBD2, and the lack of DNA leaves this call unchecked. The germline CDR1 and CDR2 sequences are MDHEN and SYDVKM. CDR3 length equals 15 residues. This CDR3 reads CASSARGSSYNEQFF.

The chain is built from TRBV29-1 and TRBJ2-3; TCRdb's D call, TRBD2, is unchecked because there is no DNA. CDR1 and CDR2 from the germline V gene are SQVTM and ANQGSEA. The CDR3 length is 16 residues. Here the CDR3 reads CSVTKPSGGGTDTQYF.

The chain couples TRBV28 to TRBJ2-7; TCRdb designates TRBD1, a call that cannot be tested without DNA. The length of the CDR3 is 14 residues. CDR1 and CDR2 from the germline V gene are MDHEN and SYDVKM. CDR3 sequence: CASSHPPRRYEQYF.

The chain uses TRBV7-9 and TRBJ2-3; TCRdb reports TRBD1, a call that lacks DNA to check it against. The CDR3 extends over 16 amino acids. CDR1 and CDR2 (germline): SEHNR, FQNEAQ (reference sequence). This CDR3 reads CASSLDPGTRSDTQYF.

V and J are TRBV9 and TRBJ1-1. CDR1 and CDR2 (germline): SGDLS, YYNGEE. CDR3 size: 15 residues. The CDR3 is CASSVEGSGNTEAFF.

The rearrangement uses TRBV28 and TRBJ2-3. Germline CDR1 is MDHEN and CDR2 is SYDVKM. The CDR3 totals 12 residues. The CDR3: CASSLRVDTQYF.

The genes are TRBV9 and TRBJ2-1; TCRdb picks TRBD2, but there is no DNA to check that call. The CDR3 sequence is 16 residues long. From germline, CDR1 is SGDLS and CDR2 YYNGEE. CDR3 region: CASSVDNSGFIGEQFF.

The rearrangement joins TRBV6-1 to TRBJ2-2. The CDR3 spans 15 residues. Germline assignment: CDR1 MNHNS and CDR2 SASEGT. CDR3 in amino acids: CASSGLFSNTGELFF.

The chain recombines TRBV19 with TRBJ1-6; TCRdb lists TRBD1, though no DNA is available to test this call. CDR3 size: 13 residues. Germline V CDR1 and CDR2: LNHDA, SQIVND (reference sequence). The CDR3 sequence: CASKAGDSSPLHF.

This sequence joins TRBV7-2 and TRBJ2-2. The CDR3 extends over 16 amino acids. Germline CDR1 is SGHTA and CDR2 is FQGNSA. This chain's CDR3 is CASSLVSSWNTGELFF.

This sequence joins TRBV7-9 and TRBJ2-7. Germline assignment: CDR1 SEHNR and CDR2 FQNEAQ (reference sequence). The CDR3 contains 15 residues. The CDR3: CASSLETADHYEQYF.

The rearrangement joins TRBV9 to TRBJ2-1; TCRdb picks TRBD2, but there is no DNA to check that call. Germline CDR1 SGDLS, CDR2 YYNGEE. This CDR3 has 14 residues. The CDR3 region is CASSVQGAGPKQFF.

The chain employs TRBV20-1 and TRBJ2-7; with no DNA, the TCRdb D assignment of TRBD2 cannot be verified. The CDR3 totals 13 residues. The germline gives CDR1 DFQATT, CDR2 SNEGSKA (reference sequence). CDR3 region: CSASTGTPREQYF.